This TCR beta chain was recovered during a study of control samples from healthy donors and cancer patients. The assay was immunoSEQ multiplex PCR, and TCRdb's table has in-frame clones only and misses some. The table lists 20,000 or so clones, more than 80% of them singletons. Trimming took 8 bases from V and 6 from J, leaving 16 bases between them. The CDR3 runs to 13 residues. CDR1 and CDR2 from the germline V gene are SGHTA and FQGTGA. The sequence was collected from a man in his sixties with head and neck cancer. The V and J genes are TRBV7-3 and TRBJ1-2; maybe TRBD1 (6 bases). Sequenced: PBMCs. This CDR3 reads CASAGGGGNGYTF. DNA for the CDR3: TGTGCCAGCGCTGGTGGCGGGGGCAATGGCTACACCTTC.